This T cell receptor beta chain was captured by sequencing in a study of blood T cell repertoires in COVID-19. The method was immunoSEQ multiplex PCR; TCRdb's version includes in-frame clones alone and lacks a portion of them. Found here are about 150,000 clones, about 80% of them singletons; the top ten hold 9.5% to 13%. This CDR3 has 12 residues. CDR1 and CDR2 from the germline V gene are SEHNR and FQNEAQ (reference sequence). Deletions cut 5 bases from V and 6 bases from J, with 10 bases between. Sequencing used peripheral blood. This chain connects TRBV7-9 to TRBJ1-2; D is undetermined. The sequence came from a woman between 55 and 75 years old with COVID-19, enrolled during active disease. CDR3 in amino acids: CASSLGLDGYTF. For the CDR3, the DNA is TGTGCCAGCAGCCTCGGACTGGATGGCTACACCTTC.